This TCR beta chain appears in the sequencing data of a study of T cells in Graves' hyperthyroidism and ophthalmopathy. The source material, RNA transcripts, was used to amplify TCR beta CDR3 regions. During a first-round RT-PCR of the TCR CDR3, the HTBI primer set was used. TCRdb itself ran the multiplex PCR reads through MiXCR, one entry per CDR3 protein. The repertoire consists of approximately 600,000 distinct CDR3 sequences, with approximately 13% occurring once and the leading ten covering roughly 5.5%. As concerns this clonotype: A read error is possible here, since a much larger clone lies one base away.

The CDR3 spans 16 residues. CDR1 is KGHSH and CDR2 is LQKENI in the germline V gene. V dropped 4 bases and J dropped 0 bases, with 15 bases sitting between them. The specimen was blood. The clonotype comes from a woman aged 25-40 years with Graves' hyperthyroidism that later progressed to Graves' ophthalmopathy. The rearrangement joins TRBV18 to TRBJ2-5; no firm D call. Here the CDR3 reads CASSLGLEGDQETQYF. For the CDR3, the DNA is TGTGCCAGCTCACTAGGCCTTGAAGGCGACCAAGAGACCCAGTACTTC.